The sample holds one count of the clone carrying this T cell receptor (beta chain). The antigen remains undetermined. CDR3 length: 15 residues. V dropped 5 bases and J dropped 5; count of bases not matched to a gene: 11. Germline lookup yields CDR1 SGHAT and CDR2 FQNNGV. Joint extraction of RNA and DNA used about 17-31 mg of bulk tissue that was unsorted. This sample was included in a study of tumor-infiltrating lymphocytes in primary liver carcinoma. Overall study context: These were node-negative, non-metastatic T1-T3 tumors of 4.2 to 10 cm. Study-level results: Tumor tissue displayed a significantly greater top-250-clone fraction than blood (p = 0.039).

Making TCR beta cDNA involved around 510 ng total RNA and a constant-region primer. Amplification in three nested multiplex PCR rounds with slightly modified ARM-PCR gave rise to TCR beta libraries. Running roughly 10 cycles apiece, the first two PCR rounds relied on TRBV1-TRBV30 forward primers together with a C-beta reverse primer. TCRdb itself ran the multiplex PCR reads through MiXCR, one entry per CDR3 protein. This table holds roughly 80,000 distinct CDR3 sequences, approximately 70% found once. The rearrangement links TRBV11-2 to TRBJ1-2; 7 bases are a match to TRBD1. The TCR was taken from a middle-aged man with primary liver carcinoma and hepatitis B virus infection. The sequenced sample was tumor-adjacent normal liver tissue. Here the CDR3 reads CASSLSRGNPYGYTF. The DNA for the CDR3 is TGTGCCAGCAGCCTCAGCAGGGGGAATCCATATGGCTACACCTTC.